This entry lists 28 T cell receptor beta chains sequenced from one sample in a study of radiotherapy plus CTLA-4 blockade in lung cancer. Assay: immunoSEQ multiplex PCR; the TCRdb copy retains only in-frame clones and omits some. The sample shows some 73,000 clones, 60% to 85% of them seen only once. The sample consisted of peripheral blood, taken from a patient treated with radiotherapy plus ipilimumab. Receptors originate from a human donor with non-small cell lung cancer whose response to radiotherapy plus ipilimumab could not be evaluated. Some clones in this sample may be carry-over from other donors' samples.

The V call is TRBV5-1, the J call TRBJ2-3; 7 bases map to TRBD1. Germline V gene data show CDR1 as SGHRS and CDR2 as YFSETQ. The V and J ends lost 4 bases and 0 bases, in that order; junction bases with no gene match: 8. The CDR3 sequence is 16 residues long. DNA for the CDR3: TGCGCCAGCAGCATATCGGACAGGTTTAGCACAGATACGCAGTATTTT. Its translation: CASSISDRFSTDTQYF.

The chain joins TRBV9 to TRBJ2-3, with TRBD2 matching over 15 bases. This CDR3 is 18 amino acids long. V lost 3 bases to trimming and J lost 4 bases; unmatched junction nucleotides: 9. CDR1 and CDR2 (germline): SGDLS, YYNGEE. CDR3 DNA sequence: TGTGCCAGCAGCGCTCGGACTAGCGGGGGGGCCGACGCAGATACGCAGTATTTT. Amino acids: CASSARTSGGADADTQYF. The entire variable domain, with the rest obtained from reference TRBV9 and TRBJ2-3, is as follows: DSGVTQTPKHLITATGQRVTLRCSPRSGDLSVYWYQQSLDQGLQFLIQYYNGEERAKGNILERFSAQQFPDLHSELNLSSLELGDSALYFCASSARTSGGADADTQYFGPGTRLTVL.

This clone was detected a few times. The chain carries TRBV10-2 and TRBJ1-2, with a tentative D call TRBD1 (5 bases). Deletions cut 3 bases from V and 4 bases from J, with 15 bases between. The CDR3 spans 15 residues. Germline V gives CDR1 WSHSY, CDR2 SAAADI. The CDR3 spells CASSDIASGGYGYTF. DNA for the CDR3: TGCGCCAGCAGTGATATCGCGTCGGGGGGCTATGGCTACACCTTC.

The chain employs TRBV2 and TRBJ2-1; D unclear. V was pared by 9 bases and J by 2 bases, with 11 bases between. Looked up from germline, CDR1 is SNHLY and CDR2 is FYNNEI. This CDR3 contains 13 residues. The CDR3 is CASHYSTYNEQFF. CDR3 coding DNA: TGTGCCAGTCATTACTCGACCTACAATGAGCAGTTCTTC. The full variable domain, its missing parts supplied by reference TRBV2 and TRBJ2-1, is EPEVTQTPSHQVTQMGQEVILRCVPISNHLYFYWYRQILGQKVEFLVSFYNNEISEKSEIFDDQFSVERPDGSNFTLKIRSTKLEDSAMYFCASHYSTYNEQFFGPGTRLTVL.

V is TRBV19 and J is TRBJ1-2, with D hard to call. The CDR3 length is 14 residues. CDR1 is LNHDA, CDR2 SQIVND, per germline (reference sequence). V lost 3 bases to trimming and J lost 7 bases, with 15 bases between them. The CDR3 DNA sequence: TGTGCCAGTAGTATCACCTCGGTTCACGGTGGCTACACCTTC. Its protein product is CASSITSVHGGYTF.

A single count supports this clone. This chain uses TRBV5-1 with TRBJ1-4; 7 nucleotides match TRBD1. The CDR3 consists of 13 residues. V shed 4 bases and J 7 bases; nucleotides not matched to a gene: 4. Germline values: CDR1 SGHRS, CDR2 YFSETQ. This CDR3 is CASSRGQLEKLFF. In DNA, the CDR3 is TGCGCCAGCAGCAGGGGACAGCTTGAAAAACTGTTTTTT.

CDR3: CASRGGRITGELFF. The CDR3 bases are TGTGCCAGCAGGGGGGGTCGTATCACCGGGGAGCTGTTTTTT. The rearrangement uses TRBV27 and TRBJ2-2; D might be TRBD2 (6 bases). Looked up from germline, CDR1 is MNHEY and CDR2 is SMNVEV (reference sequence). The CDR3 consists of 14 residues. V was cut by 6 bases and J by 4 bases, with 12 bases left in between.

CDR3 nucleotides: TGTGCCAGCAGTGAAGCGGGGACAGGACTATACGAGCAGTACTTC. Residues: CASSEAGTGLYEQYF. V is TRBV6-1 and J is TRBJ2-7; 8 bases align to TRBD1. Trimming at V came to 0 bases and at J to 4 bases, leaving 5 bases not matched to a gene. The CDR3 sequence is 15 residues long. The germline CDR1 and CDR2 sequences are MNHNS and SASEGT.

The CDR3 loop reads CASSRVNRASNYGYTF. The CDR3 DNA follows: TGTGCCAGCAGTAGGGTAAACAGGGCCTCTAACTATGGCTACACCTTC. The chain has TRBV6-6 and TRBJ1-2; perhaps TRBD1 as D (6 bases). With 5 bases removed from V and 0 bases from J, the gap between germline ends came to 16 bases. Looked up from germline, CDR1 is MNHNY and CDR2 is SVGAGI (reference sequence). The CDR3 consists of 16 residues.

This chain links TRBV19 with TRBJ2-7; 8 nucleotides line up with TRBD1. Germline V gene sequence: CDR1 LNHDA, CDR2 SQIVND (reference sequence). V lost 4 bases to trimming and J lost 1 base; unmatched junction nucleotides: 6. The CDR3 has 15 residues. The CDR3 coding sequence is TGTGCCAGTAGTACGCAGGGGGCTTTGTCCTACGAGCAGTACTTC. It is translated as CASSTQGALSYEQYF.

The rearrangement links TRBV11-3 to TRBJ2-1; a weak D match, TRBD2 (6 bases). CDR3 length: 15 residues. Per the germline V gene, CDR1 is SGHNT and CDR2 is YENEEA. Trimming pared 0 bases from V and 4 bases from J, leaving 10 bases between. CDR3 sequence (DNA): TGTGCCAGCAGCTTAGAGGGGCGGGGATACAATGAGCAGTTCTTC. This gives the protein CASSLEGRGYNEQFF.

The CDR3 sequence is CASSSTGDYEQYF. Here the CDR3 DNA reads TGCGCCAGCAGCTCGACAGGGGACTACGAGCAGTACTTC. The rearrangement joins TRBV5-1 to TRBJ2-7; the match to TRBD1 covers 8 bases. The length of the CDR3 is 13 residues. V lost 3 bases to trimming and J lost 3 bases; unmatched junction nucleotides: 2. Germline V CDR1 and CDR2: SGHRS, YFSETQ.

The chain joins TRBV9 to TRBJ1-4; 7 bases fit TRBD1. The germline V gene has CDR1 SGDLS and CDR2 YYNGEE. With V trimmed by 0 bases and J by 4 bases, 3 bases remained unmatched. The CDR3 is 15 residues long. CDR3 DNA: TGTGCCAGCAGCGTAGGACAGGGCGGTAATGAAAAACTGTTTTTT. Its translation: CASSVGQGGNEKLFF.

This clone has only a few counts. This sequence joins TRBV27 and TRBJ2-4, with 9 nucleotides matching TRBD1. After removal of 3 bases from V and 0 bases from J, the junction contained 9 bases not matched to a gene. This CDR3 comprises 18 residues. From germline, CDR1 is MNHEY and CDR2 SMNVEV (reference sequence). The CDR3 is CASSFNPGTGLAKNIQYF. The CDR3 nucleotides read TGTGCCAGCAGTTTCAACCCCGGGACAGGGCTAGCCAAAAACATTCAGTACTTC.

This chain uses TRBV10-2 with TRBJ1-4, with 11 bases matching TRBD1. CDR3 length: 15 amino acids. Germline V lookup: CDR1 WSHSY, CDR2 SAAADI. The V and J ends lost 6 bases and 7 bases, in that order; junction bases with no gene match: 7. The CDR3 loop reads CASRLAGTGGEKLFF. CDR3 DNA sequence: TGCGCCAGCAGACTTGCCGGGACAGGGGGTGAAAAACTGTTTTTT.

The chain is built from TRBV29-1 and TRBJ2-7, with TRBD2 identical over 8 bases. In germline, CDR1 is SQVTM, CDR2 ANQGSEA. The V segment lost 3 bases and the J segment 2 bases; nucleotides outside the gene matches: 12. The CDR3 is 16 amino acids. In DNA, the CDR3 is TGCAGCGTTGATAGTCCCGGGGGGGCCGGGGCCTACGAGCAGTACTTC. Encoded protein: CSVDSPGGAGAYEQYF.

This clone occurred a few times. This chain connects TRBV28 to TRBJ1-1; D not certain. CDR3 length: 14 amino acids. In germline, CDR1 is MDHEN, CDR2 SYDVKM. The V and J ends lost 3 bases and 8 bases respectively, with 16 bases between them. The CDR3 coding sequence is TGTGCCAGCAGTTTCGAGACGCACGGAGGGGAAGCTTTCTTT. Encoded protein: CASSFETHGGEAFF.

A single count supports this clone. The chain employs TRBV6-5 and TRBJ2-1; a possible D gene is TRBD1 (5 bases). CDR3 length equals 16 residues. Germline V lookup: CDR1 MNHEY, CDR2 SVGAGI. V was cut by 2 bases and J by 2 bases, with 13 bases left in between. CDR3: CASSYRGLSTYNEQFF. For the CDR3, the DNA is TGTGCCAGCAGTTACAGGGGTCTCTCCACCTACAATGAGCAGTTCTTC.

CDR3 residues: CAISRTGMNTEAFF. CDR3 in DNA: TGTGCCATCAGTCGGACAGGAATGAACACTGAAGCTTTCTTT. The rearrangement joins TRBV10-3 to TRBJ1-1; 7 nucleotides align to TRBD1. Germline V CDR1 and CDR2: ENHRY, SYGVKD. The J segment lost 0 bases and the V segment lost 5 bases, leaving 3 bases of the junction unmatched. The CDR3 runs to 14 residues.

The CDR3: CASSLDAGLSSYEQYF. For the CDR3, the DNA is TGTGCCAGCAGCTTGGACGCGGGGCTGAGCTCCTACGAGCAGTACTTC. The gene calls are TRBV7-6 and TRBJ2-7; D is perhaps TRBD2 (6 bases). This CDR3 spans 16 amino acids. CDR1 and CDR2 from the germline V gene are SGHVS and FNYEAQ. V lost 3 bases and J 0 bases, leaving 15 bases between the germline ends. The complete variable domain, with remaining parts taken from reference TRBV7-6 and TRBJ2-7, reads GAGVSQSPRYKVTKRGQDVALRCDPISGHVSLYWYRQALGQGPEFLTYFNYEAQQDKSGLPNDRFSAERPEGSISTLTIQRTEQRDSAMYRCASSLDAGLSSYEQYFGPGTRLTVT.

The CDR3 coding sequence is TGTGCCAGCAGCTTAATGGGACAGGGGTATTTGGGGGAGCTGTTTTTT. Its translation is CASSLMGQGYLGELFF. V usage is TRBV7-2 and J usage is TRBJ2-2; 10 bases are a match to TRBD1. The germline V gene encodes CDR1 SGHTA and CDR2 FQGNSA. The CDR3 is 16 amino acids. Losses at the gene ends were 2 bases for V and 8 bases for J; bases not matched to a gene: 8.

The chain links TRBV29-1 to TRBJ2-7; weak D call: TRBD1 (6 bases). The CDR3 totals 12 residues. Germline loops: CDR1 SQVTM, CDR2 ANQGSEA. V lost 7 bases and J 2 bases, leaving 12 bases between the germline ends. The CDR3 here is CSARQEPYEQYF. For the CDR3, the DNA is TGCAGCGCCCGACAGGAGCCCTACGAGCAGTACTTC.

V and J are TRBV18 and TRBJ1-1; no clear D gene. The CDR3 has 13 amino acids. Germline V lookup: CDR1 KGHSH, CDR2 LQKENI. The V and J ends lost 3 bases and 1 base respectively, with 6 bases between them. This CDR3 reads CASSPIENTEAFF. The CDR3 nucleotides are TGTGCCAGCTCACCGATAGAGAACACTGAAGCTTTCTTT.

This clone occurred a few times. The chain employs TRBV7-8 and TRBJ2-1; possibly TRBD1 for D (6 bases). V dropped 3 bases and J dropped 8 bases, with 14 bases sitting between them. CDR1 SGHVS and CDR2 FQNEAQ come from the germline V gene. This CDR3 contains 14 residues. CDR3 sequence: CASSFIPGDDEQFF. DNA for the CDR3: TGTGCCAGCAGCTTCATCCCAGGGGACGATGAGCAGTTCTTC.

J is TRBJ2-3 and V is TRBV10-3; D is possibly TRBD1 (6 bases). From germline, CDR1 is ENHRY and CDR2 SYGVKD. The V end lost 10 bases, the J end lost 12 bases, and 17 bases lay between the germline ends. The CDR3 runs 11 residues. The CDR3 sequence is CATRLDSYQYF. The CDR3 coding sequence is TGTGCCACCAGACTGGACAGTTACCAGTATTTT.

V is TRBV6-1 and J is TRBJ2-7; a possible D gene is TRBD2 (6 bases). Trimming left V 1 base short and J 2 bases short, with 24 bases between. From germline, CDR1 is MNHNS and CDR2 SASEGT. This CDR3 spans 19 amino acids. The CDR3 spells CASSEEVSGNWGETYEQYF. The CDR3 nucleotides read TGTGCCAGCAGTGAAGAGGTTTCGGGGAATTGGGGGGAGACCTACGAGCAGTACTTC.

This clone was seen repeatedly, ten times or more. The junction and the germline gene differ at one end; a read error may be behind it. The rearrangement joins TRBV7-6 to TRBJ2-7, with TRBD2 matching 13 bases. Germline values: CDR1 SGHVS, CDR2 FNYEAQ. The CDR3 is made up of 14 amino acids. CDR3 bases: TGTGCCAGCAGCCCGAATTCGGGACTAGCGGGGTTCTTCTTC. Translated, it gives CASSPNSGLAGFFF. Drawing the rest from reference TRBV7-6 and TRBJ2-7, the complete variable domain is GAGVSQSPRYKVTKRGQDVALRCDPISGHVSLYWYRQALGQGPEFLTYFNYEAQQDKSGLPNDRFSAERPEGSISTLTIQRTEQRDSAMYRCASSPNSGLAGFFFGPGTRLTVT.

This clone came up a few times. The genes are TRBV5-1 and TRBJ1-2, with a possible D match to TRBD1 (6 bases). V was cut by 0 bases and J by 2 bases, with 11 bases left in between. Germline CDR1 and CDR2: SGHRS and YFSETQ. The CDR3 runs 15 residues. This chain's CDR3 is CASSLGGGINYGYTF. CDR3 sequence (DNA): TGCGCCAGCAGCTTGGGGGGGGGCATCAACTATGGCTACACCTTC.